This T cell receptor (beta chain) was identified in a study of post-analysis software for immune sequencing data. Study outcomes and limitations: TRBV5-6, TRBV5-1 and TRBV20-1 were among four to six TRBV segments more frequent in patients than controls.

Unique molecular identifiers were built into the TCR beta cDNA libraries. TCRdb reanalysed the PCR reads using MiXCR and keeps one entry per CDR3 protein. The sample lists 750,000 to 950,000 distinct CDR3 sequences; under 60% were seen once. The germline V gene has CDR1 LGHDT and CDR2 YNNKEL (reference sequence). This CDR3 region has 17 residues. The V end lost 1 base, the J end lost 4 bases, and 16 bases lay between the germline ends. This clonotype was counted a few times. What it recognizes is unknown. The chain couples TRBV3-1 to TRBJ2-2; TRBD1 might be the D (5 bases). Sequencing was done on a sample of blood. This receptor was identified in a girl between 10 and 17 years old with multiple sclerosis. The CDR3 DNA follows: TGTGCCAGCAGCCAAGCCAGGGTCTCACTCATCACCGGGGAGCTGTTTTTT. Protein sequence: CASSQARVSLITGELFF.